This T cell receptor (beta chain) was profiled in a study of T cell responses to AZD1222 COVID-19 vaccine. Sequencing was performed with immunoSEQ multiplex PCR; in TCRdb, only in-frame clones are kept and a portion is missing. This repertoire shows approximately 160,000 clones, about 91% found once; its top ten account for 2% to 2.5%. With regard to this clone: The antigen is not known.

The study, taken as a whole, reports: White British ancestry dominated among donors, who included more females, and clonal diversity was possibly underestimated.

The specimen was peripheral blood, collected on day 0 of AZD1222 vaccination. This receptor was identified in an adult in good health.

CDR3: CASNFNSYEQYF. The CDR3 DNA sequence: TGTGCCAGCAACTTTAACTCCTACGAGCAGTACTTC. The V and J genes are TRBV2 and TRBJ2-7; the D is unclear. Trimming took 7 bases from V and 0 from J, leaving 7 bases between them. The CDR3 is 12 amino acids. Germline V gene lookup returns CDR1 SNHLY and CDR2 FYNNEI. Looking up the rest from reference TRBV2 and TRBJ2-7 gives the full variable domain: EPEVTQTPSHQVTQMGQEVILRCVPISNHLYFYWYRQILGQKVEFLVSFYNNEISEKSEIFDDQFSVERPDGSNFTLKIRSTKLEDSAMYFCASNFNSYEQYFGPGTRLTVT.